This T cell receptor (beta chain) originates from a study of CD4 T cells in relation to SARS-CoV-2 and coronaviruses. This clone was observed once. Its target is unknown. Clones were read by immunoSEQ multiplex PCR, and TCRdb kept only the in-frame ones, dropping some. The data contain about 31,000 clones, about three quarters of them seen just once; the ten biggest clones take up approximately 13%. The unexposed donors gave CD4+ T cells in about 2010-2019, prior to COVID-19. CD4+ T cells were isolated from the cells after 10 days of culture. As cell numbers allowed, unexposed-donor CD4+ T cells faced SARS-CoV-2 S/N and four cold-coronavirus spikes. The sample consisted of CD4+ T cells from PBMCs, cultured in vitro. This TCR was sampled from a human donor in good health.

The CDR3 nucleotides are TGTGCCACCAGTGGAGGGGGATTCGGGGGGCAGAATGAGCAGTTCTTC. As protein: CATSGGGFGGQNEQFF. The chain joins TRBV24-1 to TRBJ2-1; D is perhaps TRBD2 (7 bases). Trimming stripped 5 bases from V and 7 bases from J, with 20 bases between. This CDR3 region has 16 residues. In germline, CDR1 is KGHDR, CDR2 SFDVKD.